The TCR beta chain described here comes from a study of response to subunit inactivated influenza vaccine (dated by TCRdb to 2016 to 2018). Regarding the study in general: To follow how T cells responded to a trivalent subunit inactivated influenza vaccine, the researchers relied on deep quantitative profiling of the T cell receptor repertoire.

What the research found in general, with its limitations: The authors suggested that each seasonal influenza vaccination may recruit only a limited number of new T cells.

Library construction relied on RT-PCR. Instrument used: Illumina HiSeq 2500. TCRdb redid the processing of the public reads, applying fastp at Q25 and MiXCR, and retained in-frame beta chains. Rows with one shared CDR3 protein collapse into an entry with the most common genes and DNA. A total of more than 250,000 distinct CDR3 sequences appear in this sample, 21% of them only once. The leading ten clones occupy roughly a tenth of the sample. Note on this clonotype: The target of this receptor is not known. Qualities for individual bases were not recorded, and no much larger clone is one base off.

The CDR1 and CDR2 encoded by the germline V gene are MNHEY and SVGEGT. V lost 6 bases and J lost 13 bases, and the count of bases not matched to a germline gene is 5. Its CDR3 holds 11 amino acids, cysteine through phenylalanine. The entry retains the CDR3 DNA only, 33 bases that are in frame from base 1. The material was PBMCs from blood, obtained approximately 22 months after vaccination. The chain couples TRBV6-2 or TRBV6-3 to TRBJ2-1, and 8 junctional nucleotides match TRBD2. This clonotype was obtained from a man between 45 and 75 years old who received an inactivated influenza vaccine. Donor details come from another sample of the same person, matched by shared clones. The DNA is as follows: TGTGCCAGCAGGTCGGGGGGGCCCCAGTTCTTC. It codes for CASRSGGPQFF.